Below, one T cell receptor (beta chain) is given with its context. The record originates from a study of blood T cell repertoires in COVID-19. On the study more broadly: From the United States, Italy and Spain came samples of acute and convalescent COVID-19.

This CDR3 contains 16 residues. Germline V lookup: CDR1 SGHNT, CDR2 YYREEE (reference sequence). V shed 1 base and J shed 0 bases, with 12 bases lying between them. Clones were sequenced by immunoSEQ multiplex PCR, and TCRdb holds only the in-frame ones, with some missing. The table records 120,000 or so clones, 71% of them present only once. The J gene is TRBJ2-3, the V gene TRBV5-4; maybe TRBD2 (6 bases). The sample comprised peripheral blood. The origin of this receptor is a human donor with acute or convalescent COVID-19. The donor label of this sample is uncertain. The CDR3 loop reads CASSLLRGTSTDTQYF. DNA of the CDR3: TGTGCCAGCAGCTTGTTACGGGGGACTAGCACAGATACGCAGTATTTT.